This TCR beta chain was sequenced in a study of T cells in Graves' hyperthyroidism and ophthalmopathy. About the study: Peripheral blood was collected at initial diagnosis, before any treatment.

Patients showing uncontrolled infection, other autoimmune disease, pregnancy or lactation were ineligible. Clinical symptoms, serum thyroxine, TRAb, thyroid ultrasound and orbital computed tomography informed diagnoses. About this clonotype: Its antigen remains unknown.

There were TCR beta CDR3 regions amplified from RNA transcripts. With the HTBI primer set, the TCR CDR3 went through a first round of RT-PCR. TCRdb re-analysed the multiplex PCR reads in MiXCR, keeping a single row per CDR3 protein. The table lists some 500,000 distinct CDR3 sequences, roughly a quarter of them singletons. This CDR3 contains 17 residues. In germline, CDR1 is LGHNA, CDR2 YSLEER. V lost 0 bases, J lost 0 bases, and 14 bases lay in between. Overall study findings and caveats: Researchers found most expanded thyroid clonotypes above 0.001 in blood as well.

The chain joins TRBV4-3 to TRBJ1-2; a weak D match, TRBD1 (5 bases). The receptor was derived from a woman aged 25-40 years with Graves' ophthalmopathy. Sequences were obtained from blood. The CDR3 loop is CASSQDPRRGANYGYTF. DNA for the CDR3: TGCGCCAGCAGCCAAGATCCCCGTCGGGGGGCTAACTATGGCTACACCTTC.